This T cell receptor (beta chain) emerged from a study of OX40 agonist ivuxolimab in advanced cancers. Study overall: In this cohort, patients received ivuxolimab, an agonistic anti-OX40 (CD134) antibody.

TCRdb's copy holds only in-frame clones and misses some; the assay was immunoSEQ multiplex PCR. The table lists some 61,000 clones, roughly 81% of them singletons. Germline CDR1 reads SNHLY; CDR2 reads FYNNEI. V lost 4 bases, J lost 11 bases, and 12 bases lay in between. This CDR3 has 12 amino acids. Source: CD4+ or CD8+ T cells sorted from blood, taken in a trial of the OX40 agonist ivuxolimab. The origin of this receptor is an adult with an advanced solid tumor such as melanoma, head and neck, liver or kidney cancer. The chain combines TRBV2 with TRBJ1-5; D unclear. In nucleotides, the CDR3 is TGTGCCAGCAGTGTTAACAGCTGGGCCCAGCATTTT. Translation: CASSVNSWAQHF.